Listed below are T cell receptor beta chains from one sample, sequenced in a study of OX40 agonist ivuxolimab in advanced cancers. Some clones are missing from TCRdb's copy, which holds only in-frame ones; the method was immunoSEQ multiplex PCR. The sample lists more than 65,000 clones, around 83% seen once, with roughly a sixth in the top ten. Sequencing was performed on CD4+ or CD8+ T cells sorted from blood, taken in a trial of the OX40 agonist ivuxolimab. The receptors derive from an adult with an advanced solid tumor such as melanoma, head and neck, liver or kidney cancer. Both conserved end residues are part of each CDR3. Fields, in order: V gene, J gene, clone size, D gene, CDR3 protein, CDR3 DNA. D genes are given only for firm matches. A clone size is listed for some rows: how often the clone was seen (once, few, many), or a class if it is expanded.

v_call: TRBV29-1; j_call: TRBJ2-5; clone_size: .; d_call: .; cdr3_aa: CSVEDIQDQETQYF; cdr3_nt: TGCAGCGTTGAAGATATTCAGGACCAAGAGACCCAGTACTTC
v_call: TRBV19; j_call: TRBJ2-1; clone_size: once; d_call: .; cdr3_aa: CASSMSGISNEQFF; cdr3_nt: TGTGCCAGTAGTATGTCAGGGATCAGCAATGAGCAGTTCTTC
v_call: TRBV5-1; j_call: TRBJ2-2; clone_size: few; d_call: TRBD1; cdr3_aa: CASSWGQTNTGELFF; cdr3_nt: TGCGCCAGCAGCTGGGGACAGACGAACACCGGGGAGCTGTTTTTT
v_call: TRBV5-1; j_call: TRBJ1-6; clone_size: .; d_call: TRBD1; cdr3_aa: CASSLQGSDSPLHF; cdr3_nt: TGCGCCAGCAGCCTACAGGGGTCGGATTCACCCCTCCACTTT
v_call: TRBV30; j_call: TRBJ1-5; clone_size: .; d_call: .; cdr3_aa: CAWSVEGYRNQPQHF; cdr3_nt: TGTGCCTGGAGTGTAGAGGGGTATCGTAATCAGCCCCAGCATTTT
v_call: TRBV11-2; j_call: TRBJ2-3; clone_size: .; d_call: .; cdr3_aa: CASSSRTVGTSTDTQYF; cdr3_nt: TGTGCCAGCAGCTCCCGGACAGTGGGGACTAGCACAGATACGCAGTATTTT
v_call: TRBV25-1; j_call: TRBJ1-2; clone_size: .; d_call: .; cdr3_aa: CASSDTGRQGYTF; cdr3_nt: TGTGCCAGCAGTGACACTGGCAGGCAAGGCTACACCTTC
v_call: TRBV10-3; j_call: TRBJ1-1; clone_size: .; d_call: .; cdr3_aa: CAISVSENTEAFF; cdr3_nt: TGTGCCATCAGTGTATCGGAGAACACTGAAGCTTTCTTT
v_call: TRBV2; j_call: TRBJ1-2; clone_size: .; d_call: .; cdr3_aa: CASDRTRGNYGYTF; cdr3_nt: TGTGCCAGCGACAGAACCAGGGGAAACTATGGCTACACCTTC
v_call: TRBV10-3; j_call: TRBJ2-1; clone_size: .; d_call: TRBD2; cdr3_aa: CAISDGGSHNEQFF; cdr3_nt: TGTGCCATCAGTGATGGCGGGAGTCACAATGAGCAGTTCTTC
v_call: TRBV19; j_call: TRBJ1-6; clone_size: .; d_call: .; cdr3_aa: CASSILGVLNSPLHF; cdr3_nt: TGTGCCAGTAGTATATTGGGGGTGCTCAATTCACCCCTCCACTTT